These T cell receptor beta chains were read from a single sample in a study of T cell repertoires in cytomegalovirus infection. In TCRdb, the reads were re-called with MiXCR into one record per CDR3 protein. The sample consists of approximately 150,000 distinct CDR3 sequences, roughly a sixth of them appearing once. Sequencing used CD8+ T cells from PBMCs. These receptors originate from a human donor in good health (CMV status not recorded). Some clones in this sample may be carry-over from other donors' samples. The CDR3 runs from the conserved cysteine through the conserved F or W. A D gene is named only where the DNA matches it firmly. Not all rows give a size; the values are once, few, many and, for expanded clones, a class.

CDR3 protein: CASSQDLGNEQFF
CDR3 DNA: TGTGCCAGCAGCCAAGATCTAGGCAATGAGCAGTTCTTC
D gene: NA
V gene: TRBV14
J gene: TRBJ2-1
clone size: NA

CDR3 protein: CASSIVGGKLFF
CDR3 DNA: TGTGCCAGCAGCATCGTGGGAGGGAAACTGTTTTTT
D gene: NA
V gene: TRBV6-6
J gene: TRBJ1-4
clone size: NA

CDR3 protein: CASSFIPLGPRNEQFF
CDR3 DNA: TGTGCCAGCAGTTTTATCCCCCTAGGTCCTCGGAATGAGCAGTTCTTC
D gene: NA
V gene: TRBV27
J gene: TRBJ2-1
clone size: NA

CDR3 protein: CATALAGGQNEQFF
CDR3 DNA: TGTGCCACCGCTCTAGCGGGAGGGCAAAATGAGCAGTTCTTC
D gene: TRBD2
V gene: TRBV6-2/TRBV6-3
J gene: TRBJ2-1
clone size: few

CDR3 protein: CASSPWSADTQYF
CDR3 DNA: TGTGCCAGCAGCCCCTGGAGTGCAGATACGCAGTATTTT
D gene: NA
V gene: TRBV7-2
J gene: TRBJ2-3
clone size: NA

CDR3 protein: CASSPGTGASYEQYF
CDR3 DNA: TGTGCCAGCAGCCCGGGGACAGGGGCTTCCTACGAGCAGTACTTC
D gene: TRBD1
V gene: TRBV7-7
J gene: TRBJ2-7
clone size: few

CDR3 protein: CASSLPGDEQYF
CDR3 DNA: TGTGCCAGCAGCTTACCGGGGGACGAGCAGTACTTC
D gene: NA
V gene: TRBV7-9
J gene: TRBJ2-7
clone size: many

CDR3 protein: CASSYSGGEAFF
CDR3 DNA: TGTGCCAGCAGTTACTCGGGGGGTGAAGCTTTCTTT
D gene: NA
V gene: TRBV6-8
J gene: TRBJ1-1
clone size: NA

CDR3 protein: CSVWGGSYNEQFF
CDR3 DNA: TGCAGCGTGTGGGGGGGCTCGTACAATGAGCAGTTCTTC
D gene: NA
V gene: TRBV29-1
J gene: TRBJ2-1
clone size: NA

CDR3 protein: CASSQLLNTEAFF
CDR3 DNA: TGTGCCAGCAGCCAATTATTGAACACTGAAGCTTTCTTT
D gene: NA
V gene: TRBV14
J gene: TRBJ1-1
clone size: few

CDR3 protein: CASSLSVNTGELFF
CDR3 DNA: TGTGCCAGCAGTTTGTCCGTGAACACCGGGGAGCTGTTTTTT
D gene: NA
V gene: TRBV27
J gene: TRBJ2-2
clone size: many

CDR3 protein: CATSPGGQPQHF
CDR3 DNA: TGTGCCACCAGTCCAGGGGGGCAGCCCCAGCATTTT
D gene: TRBD1
V gene: TRBV15
J gene: TRBJ1-5
clone size: NA

CDR3 protein: CASRDRANYGYTF
CDR3 DNA: TGTGCCAGCCGGGACAGAGCTAACTATGGCTACACCTTC
D gene: TRBD1
V gene: TRBV2
J gene: TRBJ1-2
clone size: NA

CDR3 protein: CASDVADTQYF
CDR3 DNA: TGTGCCAGCGATGTCGCAGATACGCAGTATTTT
D gene: NA
V gene: TRBV7-2
J gene: TRBJ2-3
clone size: few

CDR3 protein: CASSLEVSSYNEQFF
CDR3 DNA: TGCGCCAGCAGCTTGGAGGTCAGCTCCTACAATGAGCAGTTCTTC
D gene: NA
V gene: TRBV5-1
J gene: TRBJ2-1
clone size: few

CDR3 protein: CASSLPMAGGRTDTQYF
CDR3 DNA: TGTGCCAGCAGTTTACCGATGGCGGGAGGGCGGACAGATACGCAGTATTTT
D gene: TRBD2
V gene: TRBV27
J gene: TRBJ2-3
clone size: NA

CDR3 protein: CASSPHGRGGSYDTQYF
CDR3 DNA: TGTGCCAGCAGCCCCCATGGGCGGGGGGGTTCATACGATACGCAGTATTTT
D gene: TRBD2
V gene: TRBV7-2
J gene: TRBJ2-3
clone size: NA

CDR3 protein: CATDRLQSNEQFF
CDR3 DNA: TGTGCCACCGACCGACTTCAATCCAATGAGCAGTTCTTC
D gene: NA
V gene: TRBV6-2/TRBV6-3
J gene: TRBJ2-1
clone size: few

CDR3 protein: CASSPSAGRDHEQYF
CDR3 DNA: TGTGCCAGCAGTCCATCGGCGGGGCGGGACCACGAGCAGTACTTC
D gene: NA
V gene: TRBV27
J gene: TRBJ2-7
clone size: NA

CDR3 protein: CSASPGDRYGYTF
CDR3 DNA: TGCAGTGCTAGTCCTGGGGACCGATATGGCTACACCTTC
D gene: NA
V gene: TRBV20-1
J gene: TRBJ1-2
clone size: NA

CDR3 protein: CASSYWANTGELFF
CDR3 DNA: TGTGCCAGCAGTTACTGGGCGAACACCGGGGAGCTGTTTTTT
D gene: NA
V gene: TRBV6-2/TRBV6-3
J gene: TRBJ2-2
clone size: NA

CDR3 protein: CASSELGGYTF
CDR3 DNA: TGTGCCAGCAGCGAACTAGGTGGCTACACCTTC
D gene: NA
V gene: TRBV7-4
J gene: TRBJ1-2
clone size: NA

CDR3 protein: CASSLGDLYEQYF
CDR3 DNA: TGTGCCAGCAGCTTAGGGGACCTCTACGAGCAGTACTTC
D gene: NA
V gene: TRBV7-6
J gene: TRBJ2-7
clone size: NA

CDR3 protein: CASSFQGSWHEQYF
CDR3 DNA: TGTGCCAGCAGCTTTCAGGGGAGCTGGCACGAGCAGTACTTC
D gene: NA
V gene: TRBV5-6
J gene: TRBJ2-7
clone size: few